This T cell receptor beta chain was profiled in a study of blood T cell repertoires in COVID-19. Study information: The United States, Italy and Spain provided the acute and convalescent COVID-19 samples.

Measured with immunoSEQ multiplex PCR; TCRdb has only the in-frame clones, and not every one. The sample lists about 99,000 clones, 84% occurring once. J was trimmed by 5 bases and V by 2 bases; bases with no gene match: 2. Per germline, CDR1 SEHNR and CDR2 FQNEAQ (reference sequence). The CDR3 runs to 14 residues. Material: peripheral blood. The V call is TRBV7-9, the J call TRBJ1-4; 7 bases line up with TRBD1. The clonotype originates from a man aged 55 to 70 with acute or convalescent COVID-19. CDR3 DNA sequence: TGTGCCAGCAGCTTAACAGGGGCGAATGAAAAACTGTTTTTT. The encoded protein is CASSLTGANEKLFF.